Shown below are 10 T cell receptor beta chains from a single sample sequenced in a study of cytomegalovirus exposure and HLA in healthy donors (dated by TCRdb to the late 2010s). The library was prepared using the immunoSEQ multiplex PCR assay. For the multiplex PCR, a mixture combining 60 forward primers for TCR Vbeta segments and 13 reverse primers for TCR Jbeta segments was used. TCRdb took this table from immuneACCESS and kept in-frame rearrangements with V and J called. Such tables lack part of the clones; where checked against another copy, unresolved V genes explain under half of the gap, and the rest is unexplained. In this sample the table shows under 150,000 clones, about 83% of which occur a single time. The ten most abundant clones make up more than 4.5% of the sample. Material: PBMCs. The receptor source for this set is a woman aged 25 to 39 in good health and CMV-seronegative.

The rearrangement joins TRBV10-3 to TRBJ1-2; 10 nucleotides align to TRBD1. Germline-derived CDR1 and CDR2 are ENHRY and SYGVKD. V was pared by 3 bases and J by 5 bases, with 6 bases of the junction left unmatched. The CDR3 totals 15 residues. CDR3 sequence (DNA): TGTGCCATCAGTGAAGGGACAGGGGACCCTTATGGCTACACCTTC. Protein: CAISEGTGDPYGYTF.

This clone was detected a few times. The V and J genes are TRBV5-4 and TRBJ1-3; possible D gene TRBD1, 5 bases. Germline CDR1 is SGHNT and CDR2 is YYREEE (reference sequence). V gave up 4 bases and J gave up 0 bases, with 11 bases separating them. The CDR3 has 15 residues. The CDR3 loop is CASSRGHLSGNTIYF. In DNA form, the CDR3 reads TGTGCCAGCAGCCGAGGACACCTCTCTGGAAACACCATATATTTT. The full variable domain, with the rest looked up from reference TRBV5-4 and TRBJ1-3, is ETGVTQSPTHLIKTRGQQVTLRCSSQSGHNTVSWYQQALGQGPQFIFQYYREEENGRGNFPPRFSGLQFPNYSSELNVNALELDDSALYLCASSRGHLSGNTIYFGEGSWLTVV.

The chain uses TRBV5-4 and TRBJ2-3, with 13 bases identical to TRBD2. Trimming removed 3 bases from V and 0 bases from J; junction bases left unmatched: 4. This CDR3 comprises 17 residues. The V gene's germline CDR1 is SGHNT and CDR2 YYREEE (reference sequence). This CDR3 is CASSSLGLAGSTDTQYF. CDR3 DNA: TGTGCCAGCAGCTCACTGGGACTAGCGGGGAGCACAGATACGCAGTATTTT.

The chain links TRBV4-1 to TRBJ2-7; TRBD1 matches 9 bases. Unmatched junction bases numbered 16, after V lost 1 base and J lost 0 bases. CDR3 length: 20 amino acids. Germline V gene sequence: CDR1 MGHRA, CDR2 YSYEKL. The CDR3 DNA reads TGCGCCAGCAGCCAAGTGCTAAGGCGTACGGGGACAGGGCGCTCCTACGAGCAGTACTTC. Translating gives CASSQVLRRTGTGRSYEQYF.

This rearrangement joins TRBV6-6 to TRBJ1-1; tentatively, D is TRBD1 (5 bases). V lost 5 bases to trimming and J lost 1 base, with 14 bases between them. CDR1 MNHNY and CDR2 SVGAGI come from the germline V gene (reference sequence). The CDR3 covers 15 residues. The CDR3 here is CASSNLGTGNTEAFF. The CDR3 coding sequence is TGTGCCAGCAGTAACCTCGGAACAGGGAACACTGAAGCTTTCTTT.

J is TRBJ2-3 and V is TRBV5-1, with 11 nucleotides matching TRBD2. The CDR3 totals 21 residues. The junction had 17 bases not matched to a gene; V was cut back by 0 bases and J by 2 bases. CDR1 and CDR2 from the germline V gene are SGHRS and YFSETQ. As DNA, the CDR3 is TGCGCCAGCAGCTTGGCCAACAGGCTAGCGGGAGGCGGGGGGGCCACAGATACGCAGTATTTT. The encoded protein is CASSLANRLAGGGGATDTQYF.

In DNA, the CDR3 is TGTGCCAGCAGGCCAGACAGGGTCCCCTACAATGAGCAGTTCTTC. This codes for CASRPDRVPYNEQFF. The chain couples TRBV6-5 to TRBJ2-1; TRBD1 matches at 7 bases. Germline CDR1 MNHEY, CDR2 SVGAGI. With 6 bases clipped from V and 2 bases from J, the junction kept 7 bases outside the gene matches. The length of the CDR3 is 15 residues.

V is TRBV7-2 and J is TRBJ2-1; a weak D match, TRBD1 (5 bases). Trimming cost V 2 bases and J 6 bases, with 14 bases left between them. CDR1 SGHTA and CDR2 FQGNSA come from the germline V gene. CDR3 length: 15 residues. CDR3: CASSLYLDISNEQFF. CDR3 DNA sequence: TGTGCCAGCAGCTTATACCTGGACATCAGCAATGAGCAGTTCTTC.

This clone came up once. The chain links TRBV28 to TRBJ2-2, with TRBD1 matching 8 bases. The germline CDR1 and CDR2 sequences are MDHEN and SYDVKM. The length of the CDR3 is 14 residues. V was clipped by 5 bases and J by 5 bases; unmatched bases: 4. Here the CDR3 DNA reads TGTGCCAGCAGTCAAGGACAGGGAACCGGGGAGCTGTTTTTT. Translating it yields CASSQGQGTGELFF.

The chain uses TRBV5-4 and TRBJ2-7, with 7 bases identical to TRBD2. V shed 4 bases, J shed 2 bases, and the junction held 15 bases outside the gene matches. Per germline, CDR1 SGHNT and CDR2 YYREEE (reference sequence). CDR3 length equals 17 residues. Here the CDR3 reads CASSRDPRTRGTYEQYF. Written as DNA, the CDR3 is TGTGCCAGCAGCCGAGATCCTCGGACTAGGGGAACCTACGAGCAGTACTTC. The full variable domain, its missing parts supplied by reference TRBV5-4 and TRBJ2-7, is ETGVTQSPTHLIKTRGQQVTLRCSSQSGHNTVSWYQQALGQGPQFIFQYYREEENGRGNFPPRFSGLQFPNYSSELNVNALELDDSALYLCASSRDPRTRGTYEQYFGPGTRLTVT.